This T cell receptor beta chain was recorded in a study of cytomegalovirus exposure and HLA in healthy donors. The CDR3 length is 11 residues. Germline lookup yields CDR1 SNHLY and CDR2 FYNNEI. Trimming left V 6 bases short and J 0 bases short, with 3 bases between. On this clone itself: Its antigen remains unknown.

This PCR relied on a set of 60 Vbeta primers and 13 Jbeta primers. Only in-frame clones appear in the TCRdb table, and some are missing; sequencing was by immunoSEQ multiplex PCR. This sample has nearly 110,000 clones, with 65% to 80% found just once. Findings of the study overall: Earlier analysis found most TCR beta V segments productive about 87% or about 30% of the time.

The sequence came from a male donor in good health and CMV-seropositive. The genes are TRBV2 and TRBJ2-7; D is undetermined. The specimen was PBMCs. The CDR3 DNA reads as TGTGCCAGCAGCTCCTCCTACGAGCAGTACTTC. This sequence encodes CASSSSYEQYF.